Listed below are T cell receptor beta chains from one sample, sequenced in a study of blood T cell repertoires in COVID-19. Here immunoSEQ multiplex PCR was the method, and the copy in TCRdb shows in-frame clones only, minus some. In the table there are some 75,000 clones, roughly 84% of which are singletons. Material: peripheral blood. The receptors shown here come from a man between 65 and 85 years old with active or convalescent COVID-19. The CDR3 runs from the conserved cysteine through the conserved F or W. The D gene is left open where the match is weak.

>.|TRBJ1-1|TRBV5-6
CASRAAALNTEAFF
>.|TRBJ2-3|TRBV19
CASSSNNPTDTQYF
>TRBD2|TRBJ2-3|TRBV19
CASSIPAGSTDTQYF
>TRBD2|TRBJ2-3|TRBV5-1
CASSLVPSGGSTDTQYF
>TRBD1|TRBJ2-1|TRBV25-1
CASVGTGGYNEQFF
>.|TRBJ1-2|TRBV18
CASSPPAGSYTF
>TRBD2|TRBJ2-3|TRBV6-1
CASSALAGVARGTDTQYF
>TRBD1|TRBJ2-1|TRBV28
CASRHRPGTVSYNEQFF
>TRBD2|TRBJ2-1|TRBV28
CASSLLGSLAGGGNEQFF
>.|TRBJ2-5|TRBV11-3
CASSLRGDMGETQYF
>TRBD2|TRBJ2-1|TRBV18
CASSPLGVSGRAHNEQFF
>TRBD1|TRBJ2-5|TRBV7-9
CASSGDREETQYF
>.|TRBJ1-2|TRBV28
CASSFMGRDLYGYTF
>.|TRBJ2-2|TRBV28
CASSLSLGIANTGELFF
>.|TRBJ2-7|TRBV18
CASSPRGSSYEQYF
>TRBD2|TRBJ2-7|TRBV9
CASSVAWSGSFGEQYF
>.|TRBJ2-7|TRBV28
CASSQLPYYEQYF
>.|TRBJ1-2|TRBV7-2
CATSVGLGYTF
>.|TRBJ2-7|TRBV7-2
CASSSSLQGYEQYF
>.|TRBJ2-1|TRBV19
CASHADQGYNEQFF
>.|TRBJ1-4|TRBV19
CASSPEGQGKLFF
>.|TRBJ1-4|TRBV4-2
CASSTSWGREEKLFF
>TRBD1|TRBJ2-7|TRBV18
CASSLRDRQSEQYF
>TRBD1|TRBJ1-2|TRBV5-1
CASSFQDRDRGLASYGYTF
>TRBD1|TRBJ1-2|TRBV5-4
CASSLSPGTGNGYTF
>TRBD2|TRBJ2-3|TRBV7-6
CASRVSPGLAETDTQYF
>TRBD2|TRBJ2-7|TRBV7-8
CASSISGSSYEQYF
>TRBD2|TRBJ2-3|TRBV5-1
CASSRRTSGRGTDTQYF
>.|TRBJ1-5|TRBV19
CASSIGGGDSNQPQHF
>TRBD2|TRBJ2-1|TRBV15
CATSRDRGTRSQEQFF
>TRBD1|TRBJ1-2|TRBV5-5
CASSLRTGAKDGYTF
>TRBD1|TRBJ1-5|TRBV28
CASSLTGGGNQPQHF
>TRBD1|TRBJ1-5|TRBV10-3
CAISESGGVLGQPQHF
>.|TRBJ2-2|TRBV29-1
CSVVPRELILGELFF
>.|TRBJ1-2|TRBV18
CASSQGEGYTF
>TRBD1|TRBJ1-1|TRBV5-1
CASSFRQGEIIGFGTEAFF
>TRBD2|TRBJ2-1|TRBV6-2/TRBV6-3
CASSTLREAHNEQFF
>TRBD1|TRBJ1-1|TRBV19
CASILAGGNTEAFF
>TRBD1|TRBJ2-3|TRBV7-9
CASSKPTGGTDTQYF
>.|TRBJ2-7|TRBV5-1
CASSDQGGNYEQYF
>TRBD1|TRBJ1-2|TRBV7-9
CASSAGTGVIGGYTF
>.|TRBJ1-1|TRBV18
CASSPTTGTAFF
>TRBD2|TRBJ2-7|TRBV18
CASSPLGGGRTGEQYF
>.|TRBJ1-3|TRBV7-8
CASSPTSSGNTIYF
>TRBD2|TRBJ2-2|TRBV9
CASSPRTSGGFGELFF
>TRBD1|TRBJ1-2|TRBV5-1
CASSSLGQGGYTF
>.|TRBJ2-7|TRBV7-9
CASSLVGGYEQYF
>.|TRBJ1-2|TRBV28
CASSLLGARYGYTF
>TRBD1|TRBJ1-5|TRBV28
CASRSDRANQPQHF
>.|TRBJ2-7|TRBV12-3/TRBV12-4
CASSLEDSLSPYF
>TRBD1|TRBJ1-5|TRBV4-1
CASSQGQGRNQPQHF
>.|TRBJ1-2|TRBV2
CASSVLNYGYTF
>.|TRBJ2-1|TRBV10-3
CAISAGEHEQFF
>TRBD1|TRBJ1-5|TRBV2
CASSKTGGAGNQPQHF
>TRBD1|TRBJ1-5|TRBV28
CASSLIGTGGGTQHF
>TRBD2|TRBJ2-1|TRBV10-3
CAIYRGGEGEQFF
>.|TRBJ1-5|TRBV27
CASSLKGVQPQHF
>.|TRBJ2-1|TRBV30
CAWSVTGNEQFF
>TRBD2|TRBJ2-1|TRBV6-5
CASSYGGRAGNEQFF